This T cell receptor beta chain was sequenced for a study of shared clonotypes between healthy human individuals. Using immunoSEQ multiplex PCR, the repertoire was profiled, and TCRdb retains in-frame clones only, with some absent. This repertoire shows approximately 2,000,000 clones, 85% to 95% found once; its top ten account for 0.37%. The CDR3 loop spans 15 amino acids. Germline trimming cut 6 bases from V and 7 bases from J; bases unmatched to any gene: 8. Germline V lookup: CDR1 MDHEN, CDR2 SYDVKM. The sequencing input was naive CD4+ T cells from PBMCs. The subset was: CD45RA+ positively selected. The TCR originated in a man between 18 and 29 years old in good health. Some clones in this sample may be carry-over from other donors' samples. The rearrangement links TRBV28 to TRBJ1-3; the match to TRBD1 covers 11 bases. The CDR3 sequence: CASRSGQGAWNTIYF. CDR3 nucleotides: TGTGCCAGCAGATCTGGACAGGGGGCATGGAACACCATATATTTT.